This is a list of T cell receptor beta chains from one sample in a study of graft-versus-host responses after intestinal transplantation. TCRdb's table, derived via immunoSEQ multiplex PCR, lists solely in-frame clones and lacks some. Here the sample spans 75,000 to 95,000 clones, under 95% being singletons. These receptors are not linked to any known antigen. Sample: unstimulated CD8+ T cells sorted from spleen or lymph node cells, taken before intestinal transplant. The receptors derive from a human donor who received an intestinal transplant. The CDR3 runs from the conserved cysteine through the conserved F or W. Fields, in order: clone size, V gene, D gene, J gene, CDR3 DNA, CDR3 protein. A D gene is named only where the DNA matches it firmly. Not every row has a clone size; where given, it reads once, few, many or a size class.

size: -
V: TRBV20-1
D: TRBD1
J: TRBJ2-1
DNA: TGCAGTGCTTACAGGGGTCAGGAGCAGTTCTTC
CDR3: CSAYRGQEQFF

size: -
V: TRBV7-9
D: TRBD1
J: TRBJ2-5
DNA: TGTGCCAGCAGCTTAGCCTTAGACAGGGGGCAAGAGACCCAGTACTTC
CDR3: CASSLALDRGQETQYF

size: -
V: TRBV19
D: -
J: TRBJ1-2
DNA: TGTGCCAGTAGTCCAGCCGGGAGCTCGTCCCTCTATGGCTACACCTTC
CDR3: CASSPAGSSSLYGYTF

size: -
V: TRBV29-1
D: -
J: TRBJ2-3
DNA: TGCAGCGGGAGGGAAGATACGCAGTATTTT
CDR3: CSGREDTQYF

size: -
V: TRBV27
D: -
J: TRBJ1-6
DNA: TGTGCCAGCAGCTATATACTGAATTCACCCCTCCACTTT
CDR3: CASSYILNSPLHF

size: once
V: TRBV4-3
D: TRBD2
J: TRBJ2-7
DNA: TGCGCCAGCAGCCAAGGTAGCGGGGGGGGGTACGAGCAGTACTTC
CDR3: CASSQGSGGGYEQYF

size: -
V: TRBV7-9
D: TRBD1
J: TRBJ1-5
DNA: TGTGCCAGCAGCTCATCCCCCGGACAGGAAGGCTACAATCAGCCCCAGCATTTT
CDR3: CASSSSPGQEGYNQPQHF

size: -
V: TRBV27
D: -
J: TRBJ2-2
DNA: TGTGCCAGCTTCAAGAGACTGGGAGCGAACACCGGGGAGCTGTTTTTT
CDR3: CASFKRLGANTGELFF

size: -
V: TRBV7-9
D: -
J: TRBJ1-1
DNA: TGTGCCAGCAGCTTAATTATGAACACTGAAGCTTTCTTT
CDR3: CASSLIMNTEAFF

size: -
V: TRBV7-2
D: TRBD1
J: TRBJ1-1
DNA: TGTGCCAGCAGCTCAGCCGGACAGGGAAACACTGAAGCTTTCTTT
CDR3: CASSSAGQGNTEAFF

size: -
V: TRBV27
D: -
J: TRBJ2-7
DNA: TGTGCCAGCAGTCAAACTACAGGTTTTTACGAGCAGTACTTC
CDR3: CASSQTTGFYEQYF

size: -
V: TRBV5-6
D: -
J: TRBJ2-1
DNA: TGTGCCAGCAGCTTGGGGACGGGGGAGCAGTTCTTC
CDR3: CASSLGTGEQFF

size: few
V: TRBV10-2
D: TRBD1
J: TRBJ1-6
DNA: TGCGCCAGCAGTGAGTTTCTGGACAGGGGTAATTCACCCCTCCACTTT
CDR3: CASSEFLDRGNSPLHF

size: -
V: TRBV29-1
D: TRBD1
J: TRBJ1-2
DNA: TGCAGCGTTTTGGACAGGGAAGGTGGTGGCTACACCTTC
CDR3: CSVLDREGGGYTF

size: -
V: TRBV30
D: -
J: TRBJ1-1
DNA: TGTGCCTGGAGTTGGGGGGACACTGAAGCTTTCTTT
CDR3: CAWSWGDTEAFF

size: -
V: TRBV5-4
D: TRBD1
J: TRBJ2-7
DNA: TGTGCCAGCAGCTTGACAGGGGGTAACGAGCAGTACTTC
CDR3: CASSLTGGNEQYF

size: -
V: TRBV27
D: -
J: TRBJ1-1
DNA: TGTGCCAGCATGAACCGGGGGAACACTGAAGCTTTCTTT
CDR3: CASMNRGNTEAFF

size: -
V: TRBV7-2
D: -
J: TRBJ2-3
DNA: TGTGCCAGCAGCCCGTACGGGGGACCCGCAGATACGCAGTATTTT
CDR3: CASSPYGGPADTQYF

size: -
V: TRBV5-6
D: -
J: TRBJ1-1
DNA: TGTGCCAGCAGCCGGTCGGACACTGAAGCTTTCTTT
CDR3: CASSRSDTEAFF

size: -
V: TRBV27
D: -
J: TRBJ1-1
DNA: TGTGCCAGCAGTTGGCGGGTGAACACTGAAGCTTTCTTT
CDR3: CASSWRVNTEAFF

size: -
V: TRBV4-3
D: -
J: TRBJ1-2
DNA: TGCGCCAGCAGCCAAGACACCGGAGGCTATGGCTACACCTTC
CDR3: CASSQDTGGYGYTF

size: -
V: TRBV19
D: TRBD1
J: TRBJ1-1
DNA: TGTGCCAGTAGTATACAGGGGGAGGACACTGAAGCTTTCTTT
CDR3: CASSIQGEDTEAFF

size: -
V: TRBV6-5
D: TRBD1
J: TRBJ2-7
DNA: TGTGCCAGCAGTCCTGCAGGGGGTAGGTACGAGCAGTACTTC
CDR3: CASSPAGGRYEQYF

size: -
V: TRBV27
D: TRBD1
J: TRBJ1-2
DNA: TGTGCCAGCAGTTTATACCCTGAGGACAGGGTGGGGTGGGGCTACACCTTC
CDR3: CASSLYPEDRVGWGYTF

size: -
V: TRBV7-9
D: -
J: TRBJ2-7
DNA: TGTGCCAGCCTCGCAAACCAGGCCCGCTCCTACGAGCAGTACTTC
CDR3: CASLANQARSYEQYF

size: -
V: TRBV7-9
D: TRBD1
J: TRBJ1-2
DNA: TGTGCCAGCAGCCTCGGACAGGATAACTATGGCTACACCTTC
CDR3: CASSLGQDNYGYTF

size: once
V: TRBV30
D: -
J: TRBJ1-4
DNA: TGTGCCTGGAGTGTCTGGGGGACATCTGGTGAAAAACTGTTTTTT
CDR3: CAWSVWGTSGEKLFF

size: -
V: TRBV4-3
D: TRBD1
J: TRBJ2-7
DNA: TGCGCCAGCAGCCAAGTGGTCGGGACAGGGGCCCCGGAGCAGTACTTC
CDR3: CASSQVVGTGAPEQYF

size: -
V: TRBV6-5
D: -
J: TRBJ1-1
DNA: TGTGCCAGCAGTTACGACAGGCCTAGCACGGGGGCTTTCTTT
CDR3: CASSYDRPSTGAFF

size: -
V: TRBV27
D: TRBD1
J: TRBJ1-2
DNA: TGTGCCAGCAGTCCCGGACAGGGATATGGCTACACCTTC
CDR3: CASSPGQGYGYTF

size: -
V: TRBV30
D: TRBD1
J: TRBJ1-5
DNA: TGTGCCTGGAGTAACGGACAGGGGGGCAATCAGCCCCAGCATTTT
CDR3: CAWSNGQGGNQPQHF

size: -
V: TRBV9
D: -
J: TRBJ2-7
DNA: TGTGCCAGCAGCGTAGTCGTGCGGGCCTACGAGCAGTACTTC
CDR3: CASSVVVRAYEQYF

size: -
V: TRBV4-1
D: -
J: TRBJ1-5
DNA: TGCGCCAGCAGCCCCCAGGGTTGGGGTCAGCCCCAGCATTTT
CDR3: CASSPQGWGQPQHF

size: -
V: TRBV6-1
D: TRBD1
J: TRBJ2-1
DNA: TGTGCCAGCAGCTCTGCAGGGGGCCCCAATGAGCAGTTCTTC
CDR3: CASSSAGGPNEQFF

size: -
V: TRBV5-6
D: -
J: TRBJ2-5
DNA: TGTGCCAGCAGCTTAGGGGGTATGGGGGAGACCCAGTACTTC
CDR3: CASSLGGMGETQYF

size: -
V: TRBV27
D: TRBD1
J: TRBJ1-2
DNA: TGTGCCAGCACAGGGACAGGGTCGAGCTACACCTTC
CDR3: CASTGTGSSYTF

size: -
V: TRBV13
D: TRBD1
J: TRBJ1-2
DNA: TGTGCCAGCAGCTTGAGGACAGGGTCCCATGGCTACACCTTC
CDR3: CASSLRTGSHGYTF

size: -
V: TRBV4-1
D: -
J: TRBJ2-7
DNA: TGCGCCAGCAGCTCGGACTGGGGCTACGAGCAGTACTTC
CDR3: CASSSDWGYEQYF

size: -
V: TRBV6-5
D: TRBD2
J: TRBJ2-1
DNA: TGTGCCAGCAGTTCTGGACTAGGACCTGGCAATGAGCAGTTCTTC
CDR3: CASSSGLGPGNEQFF

size: -
V: TRBV11-2
D: TRBD1
J: TRBJ2-7
DNA: TGTGCCAGCAGGGGGACAGGGGGCCACTACGAGCAGTACTTC
CDR3: CASRGTGGHYEQYF

size: -
V: TRBV11-2
D: TRBD2
J: TRBJ2-7
DNA: TGTGCCAGCGGCGGGGGGGAACAGGGTGCCTACGAGCAGTACTTC
CDR3: CASGGGEQGAYEQYF

size: -
V: TRBV15
D: TRBD1
J: TRBJ1-5
DNA: TGTGCCACCAGCAACCGCGGGACAGGGAGTCAGCCCCAGCATTTT
CDR3: CATSNRGTGSQPQHF

size: -
V: TRBV27
D: -
J: TRBJ2-5
DNA: TGTGCCAGCAGTTTATTTAGCCAAGAGACCCAGTACTTC
CDR3: CASSLFSQETQYF

size: -
V: TRBV7-2
D: TRBD2
J: TRBJ2-7
DNA: TGTGCCAGCAGCTTAGATCCTTTAGCGGGCTACGAGCAGTACTTC
CDR3: CASSLDPLAGYEQYF